Each of the 5 T cell receptor beta chains below was sequenced from the same sample in a study of cytomegalovirus exposure and HLA in healthy donors. Vbeta (60) and Jbeta (13) primers were used in the PCR. Profiling relied on immunoSEQ multiplex PCR, and the TCRdb table lists in-frame clones only, not all of them. Seen here are around 94,000 clones, nearly 80% observed once, and the top ten hold around 4.3%. Sequencing was done on a sample of PBMCs. All receptors derive from a woman between 35 and 50 years old in good health and CMV-seropositive.

V gene TRBV9 combines with J gene TRBJ2-3; 7 nucleotides line up with TRBD1. CDR1 SGDLS and CDR2 YYNGEE come from the germline V gene. V trimming: 6 bases; J trimming: 2 bases; junction bases outside the gene matches: 6. The CDR3 covers 14 residues. The CDR3 bases are TGTGCCAGCAAGGGAGACAGGGACACAGATACGCAGTATTTT. Protein: CASKGDRDTDTQYF.

V is TRBV23-1 and J is TRBJ2-5; D perhaps matches TRBD1 (5 bases). The J call may be mistaken, given a closer DNA end match to TRBJ2-7. TRBV23-1 is treated as an ORF (open reading frame) with a function not yet certain. The CDR3 has 13 residues. The CDR3 sequence is CASSRDRYYEQYF. CDR3 nucleotides: TGCGCCAGCAGTCGCGACAGATACTACGAGCAGTACTTC.

This clone was seen only a few times. This rearrangement joins TRBV6-5 to TRBJ1-1, with TRBD1 matching 8 bases. The CDR3 has 12 amino acids. After removal of 6 bases from V and 4 bases from J, the junction contained 1 base not matched to a gene. Germline V CDR1 and CDR2: MNHEY, SVGAGI. CDR3 sequence reads: CASSDRGTEAFF. As DNA, the CDR3 is TGTGCCAGCAGCGACAGGGGCACTGAAGCTTTCTTT.

The chain joins TRBV5-5 to TRBJ2-7; D is possibly TRBD1 (6 bases). V lost 2 bases to trimming and J lost 6 bases, with 27 bases between them. Germline V gene sequence: CDR1 SGHKS, CDR2 YYEKEE (reference sequence). The CDR3 sequence is 18 residues long. The CDR3 reads CASSFLLGRGYRRGEQYF. The CDR3 DNA is TGTGCCAGCAGCTTTCTTCTGGGAAGGGGGTACCGTCGGGGCGAGCAGTACTTC.

The chain links TRBV4-3 to TRBJ2-2; 7 bases are a match to TRBD1. Trimming cost V 0 bases and J 4 bases; bases outside gene matches: 5. The CDR3 has 16 amino acids. From germline, CDR1 is LGHNA and CDR2 YSLEER. The CDR3 nucleotides read TGCGCCAGCAGCCAAGAAACAGGGGTTCTCACCGGGGAGCTGTTTTTT. Protein: CASSQETGVLTGELFF.